This T cell receptor beta chain was retrieved from a study of T cells in Graves' hyperthyroidism and ophthalmopathy. Study-wide findings and caveats: Most clonotypes expanded in the thyroid (above 0.001) were also present in blood.

This clonotype was seen repeatedly, ten times or more. The antigen is not known. Researchers took RNA transcripts and amplified the TCR beta CDR3 regions from them. An initial round of RT-PCR targeting the TCR CDR3 relied on the HTBI primer set. Via MiXCR, TCRdb re-called the multiplex PCR reads, giving one row per CDR3 protein. The sample consists of about 320,000 distinct CDR3 sequences, about 15% of them appearing once. Material: blood. The TCR was taken from a man aged 25-45 years with Graves' hyperthyroidism.

CDR3 in DNA: TGTGCCAGCAGTCAGGGGGCTGGGGCTTTCTTT. Protein sequence: CASSQGAGAFF. The chain is built from TRBV11-2 and TRBJ1-1; 8 bases map to TRBD1. With 6 bases clipped from V and 11 bases from J, the junction kept 5 bases outside the gene matches. Germline-derived CDR1 and CDR2 are SGHAT and FQNNGV. The CDR3 contains 11 residues.